Each of the 12 T cell receptor beta chains below was sequenced from the same sample in a study of shared clonotypes between healthy human individuals. Generated by immunoSEQ multiplex PCR, the TCRdb table keeps only in-frame clones and is missing some. This sample has some 2.3 million clones, with 90% to 95% found just once. Input material: naive CD4+ T cells from PBMCs. Subset in this sample: CD45RA+ positively selected. These receptors were taken from a young man in good health. Some clones in this sample may be carry-over from other donors' samples.

The rearrangement links TRBV30 to TRBJ1-2; tentative D call: TRBD1 (5 bases). The CDR3 covers 17 residues. V was clipped by 1 base and J by 0 bases, with 18 bases between them. CDR1 is GTSNPN and CDR2 is SVGIG in the germline V gene (reference sequence). The CDR3 sequence is CAWSARPGTGPNYGYTF. DNA of the CDR3: TGTGCCTGGAGTGCCCGACCCGGGACGGGCCCTAACTATGGCTACACCTTC.

This chain uses TRBV7-2 with TRBJ1-3; 9 nucleotides line up with TRBD1. V shed 5 bases and J 3 bases; nucleotides not matched to a gene: 8. CDR1 is SGHTA and CDR2 is FQGNSA in the germline V gene. The CDR3 is made up of 16 amino acids. This CDR3 reads CASSPQGAHFGNTIYF. CDR3 in DNA: TGTGCCAGCAGCCCACAGGGGGCGCATTTTGGAAACACCATATATTTT.

The rearrangement links TRBV6-6 to TRBJ2-2, with D perhaps matching TRBD1 (5 bases). The CDR3 extends over 14 amino acids. Trimming stripped 7 bases from V and 4 bases from J, with 13 bases between. Germline V lookup: CDR1 MNHNY, CDR2 SVGAGI (reference sequence). The CDR3 bases are TGTGCCAGCAAGAAGGACACAATCACCGGGGAGCTGTTTTTT. Translation: CASKKDTITGELFF.

V is TRBV30 and J is TRBJ1-6, with D maybe TRBD1 (6 bases). Germline V gene lookup returns CDR1 GTSNPN and CDR2 SVGIG (reference sequence). V lost 4 bases and J 7 bases, leaving 20 bases between the germline ends. The CDR3 totals 16 residues. The DNA for the CDR3 is TGTGCCTGGACCCTCGGCGGGGGCAGTTTGAATTCACCCCTCCACTTT. It encodes CAWTLGGGSLNSPLHF.

Worth noting for this clone: This sample also contains other DNA sequences that code for the same CDR3. This chain joins TRBV20-1 and TRBJ1-1; no definite D call. V lost 3 bases and J lost 4, with 6 bases in between. The germline V gene has CDR1 DFQATT and CDR2 SNEGSKA (reference sequence). This CDR3 has 11 residues. The CDR3 protein is CSASTGTEAFF. In DNA form, the CDR3 reads TGCAGTGCTAGTACTGGCACTGAAGCTTTCTTT.

V usage is TRBV19 and J usage is TRBJ2-2; D assignment may be TRBD1 or TRBD2 (5 bases each). The CDR3 totals 18 residues. Trimming took off 3 bases at V and 1 base at J, with 18 bases between the two ends. Per germline, CDR1 LNHDA and CDR2 SQIVND (reference sequence). The DNA of the CDR3 is TGTGCCAGTAGTATGGAAATAGGGGACCCCCTGAACACCGGGGAGCTGTTTTTT. Encoded protein: CASSMEIGDPLNTGELFF.

V is TRBV19 and J is TRBJ2-5, with TRBD2 matching over 7 bases. The germline V gene has CDR1 LNHDA and CDR2 SQIVND (reference sequence). The CDR3 runs 15 residues. With 3 bases clipped from V and 5 bases from J, the junction kept 9 bases outside the gene matches. Written as DNA, the CDR3 is TGTGCCAGTAGTATGGTCGCGGGAGTTTGGGAGACCCAGTACTTC. The encoded protein is CASSMVAGVWETQYF.

The chain combines TRBV4-3 with TRBJ2-3; D gene ambiguous. From germline, CDR1 is LGHNA and CDR2 YSLEER. The CDR3 loop spans 13 amino acids. Trimming cost V 0 bases and J 2 bases, with 3 bases left between them. The CDR3 here is CASSQEFTDTQYF. The CDR3 DNA reads as TGCGCCAGCAGCCAAGAGTTCACAGATACGCAGTATTTT.

The chain is built from TRBV9 and TRBJ1-5, with 9 bases matching TRBD1. The CDR3 is 17 amino acids. Germline CDR1 SGDLS, CDR2 YYNGEE. J gave up 1 base and V 3 bases, and 8 bases lay outside the gene matches. The CDR3 sequence is CASSAGQGLGSNQPQHF. The DNA of the CDR3 is TGTGCCAGCAGCGCTGGACAGGGGCTGGGGAGCAATCAGCCCCAGCATTTT.

V gene TRBV30 combines with J gene TRBJ1-6; 10 bases align to TRBD1. Per germline, CDR1 GTSNPN and CDR2 SVGIG (reference sequence). The junction had 18 bases not matched to a gene; V was cut back by 0 bases and J by 10 bases. The CDR3 loop spans 19 amino acids. CDR3 DNA: TGTGCCTGGAGTGTATTCTCCGAAGATTGGACAGGGGGAGGCTCACCCCTCCACTTT. It yields the protein CAWSVFSEDWTGGGSPLHF.

The chain links TRBV6-4 to TRBJ1-5; D gene uncertain. The CDR3 loop spans 13 amino acids. Trimming removed 0 bases from V and 6 bases from J, with 6 bases in between. CDR1 is MRHNA and CDR2 is SNTAGT in the germline V gene. In nucleotides, the CDR3 is TGTGCCAGCAGTGACTCGATCGGTCAGCCCCAGCATTTT. Encoded protein: CASSDSIGQPQHF.

V and J are TRBV4-2 and TRBJ2-3, with 11 bases matching TRBD2. V shed 2 bases and J 2 bases; nucleotides not matched to a gene: 9. This CDR3 spans 18 amino acids. Germline loops: CDR1 LGHNA, CDR2 YNFKEQ. Written as DNA, the CDR3 is TGTGCCAGCAGCCAACCAGGGACTAGCGGCCCCCCCACAGATACGCAGTATTTT. Translating gives CASSQPGTSGPPTDTQYF.